The 7 T cell receptor beta chains given below trace back to one sample, sequenced in a study of TIL therapy for anti-PD-1-resistant metastatic lung cancer. This was the immunoSEQ v3 assay. Sequencing used immunoSEQ multiplex PCR; TCRdb keeps in-frame clones, though not all of them. The table has some 60,000 clones, about 70% seen once. Regarding time point: pre-treatment sample, taken before nivolumab and TIL therapy. This specimen was blood, taken at baseline. The receptors come from a person aged 25 to 80 with non-small cell lung cancer.

This chain connects TRBV7-8 to TRBJ1-1, with D possibly TRBD1 on 5 matching bases. Trimming removed 7 bases at V and 4 bases at J, with 13 bases between. The CDR3 spans 13 residues. Germline CDR1 and CDR2: SGHVS and FQNEAQ. The CDR3 here is CASTAGGSTEAFF. The CDR3 coding sequence is TGTGCCAGCACCGCGGGGGGGAGCACTGAAGCTTTCTTT.

This clone was detected only a few times. CDR3 protein: CASSPLTGGDEKLFF. The CDR3 nucleotides read TGTGCCAGCAGCCCGTTGACAGGGGGAGATGAAAAACTGTTTTTT. This chain uses TRBV7-9 with TRBJ1-4, with TRBD1 identical over 9 bases. The CDR3 has 15 residues. Trimming at V came to 5 bases and at J to 6 bases, leaving 7 bases not matched to a gene. The germline V gene encodes CDR1 SEHNR and CDR2 FQNEAQ (reference sequence).

This clone was counted once. This rearrangement joins TRBV5-6 to TRBJ2-3; 9 bases map to TRBD2. The CDR3 runs to 15 residues. Germline V gene data show CDR1 as SGHDT and CDR2 as YYEEEE. The V gene end was trimmed by 0 bases and the J gene end by 4 bases; junction bases not matched to a gene: 3. This chain's CDR3 is CASSLGLADADTQYF. Written as DNA, the CDR3 is TGTGCCAGCAGCTTGGGACTAGCGGACGCAGATACGCAGTATTTT.

This chain links TRBV7-2 with TRBJ1-6; 7 bases line up with TRBD1. The V gene end was trimmed by 1 base and the J gene end by 4 bases; junction bases not matched to a gene: 10. Germline CDR1 SGHTA, CDR2 FQGNSA. The CDR3 covers 18 residues. The CDR3 here is CASSLVPTGPVYNSPLHF. The CDR3, as DNA: TGTGCCAGCAGCTTAGTCCCGACAGGGCCCGTTTATAATTCACCCCTCCACTTT.

The chain uses TRBV30 and TRBJ1-2, with TRBD1 as a possible D gene (5 bases). Germline V CDR1 and CDR2: GTSNPN, SVGIG (reference sequence). The CDR3 is 15 residues long. Trimming left V 0 bases short and J 4 bases short, with 15 bases between. Here the CDR3 DNA reads TGTGCCTGGAGTGTACAAGGGGCTGGAACCTATGGCTACACCTTC. This encodes CAWSVQGAGTYGYTF.

The V gene is TRBV29-1, the J gene TRBJ2-3; D gene uncertain. CDR3 length equals 12 residues. Germline V gene lookup returns CDR1 SQVTM and CDR2 ANQGSEA. CDR3 DNA: TGCAGTCCCACAATGGGTTACGATACGCAGTATTTT. Encoded protein: CSPTMGYDTQYF.

This chain connects TRBV27 to TRBJ2-1; 12 bases line up with TRBD2. CDR1 is MNHEY, CDR2 SMNVEV, per germline (reference sequence). The V and J ends lost 1 base and 7 bases, in that order; junction bases with no gene match: 2. This CDR3 region has 15 residues. Here the CDR3 DNA reads TGTGCCAGCAGTTTATGGACTAGCGGGATGAATGAGCAGTTCTTC. It codes for CASSLWTSGMNEQFF.